Below, 20 T cell receptor beta chains from the same sample are listed, as sequenced in a study of shared clonotypes between healthy human individuals. Data came from immunoSEQ multiplex PCR; TCRdb stores just in-frame clones and leaves some out. The sample has 520,000 or so clones, less than 85% seen once. The sample comprised PBMCs. The receptors here all came from a woman aged 35 to 49 in good health. Some clones in this sample may be carry-over from other donors' samples.

The chain carries TRBV28 and TRBJ2-7; D is perhaps TRBD1 (6 bases). V was shortened by 7 bases and J by 2 bases, with 15 bases between the two germline ends. The CDR3 is 14 amino acids. CDR1 and CDR2 (germline): MDHEN, SYDVKM. This CDR3 is CASTTVGAPYEQYF. CDR3 nucleotides: TGTGCCAGCACCACGGTGGGGGCACCCTACGAGCAGTACTTC.

The J gene is TRBJ1-1, the V gene TRBV30; 8 bases are shared with TRBD1. V gave up 8 bases and J gave up 5 bases; unmatched junction bases: 7. Per germline, CDR1 GTSNPN and CDR2 SVGIG (reference sequence). The CDR3 loop spans 12 amino acids. The CDR3 is CAVRGLVTEAFF. CDR3 DNA sequence: TGTGCCGTCAGGGGGCTCGTTACTGAAGCTTTCTTT. The full variable domain, its missing parts supplied by reference TRBV30 and TRBJ1-1, is SQTIHQWPATLVQPVGSPLSLECTVEGTSNPNLYWYRQAAGRGLQLLFYSVGIGQISSEVPQNLSASRPQDRQFILSSKKLLLSDSGFYLCAVRGLVTEAFFGQGTRLTVV.

The V gene is TRBV4-3, the J gene TRBJ2-1, with 7 bases identical to TRBD2. The V gene's germline CDR1 is LGHNA and CDR2 YSLEER. CDR3 length: 17 amino acids. The V and J ends lost 1 base and 2 bases, in that order; junction bases with no gene match: 8. The CDR3 nucleotides read TGCGCCAGCAGCCAAGGATCGGGACTACTGACCTACAATGAGCAGTTCTTC. Amino acid sequence: CASSQGSGLLTYNEQFF.

On this clone itself: Other nucleotide sequences in the sample specify the same CDR3. V is TRBV2 and J is TRBJ2-6, with 9 bases lining up with TRBD1. The junction had 7 bases not matched to a gene; V was cut back by 10 bases and J by 0 bases. This CDR3 has 16 residues. In germline, CDR1 is SNHLY, CDR2 FYNNEI. CDR3 nucleotides: TGTGCCATCGGCGGGACAGGGAGCTCTGGGGCCAACGTCCTGACTTTC. This codes for CAIGGTGSSGANVLTF.

The chain combines TRBV5-4 with TRBJ1-3; no firm D call. In germline, CDR1 is SGHNT, CDR2 YYREEE (reference sequence). The ends were cut back, 0 bases at V and 0 bases at J, with 10 bases in the middle. CDR3 length: 16 residues. The CDR3: CASSLGGIGSGNTIYF. The CDR3 DNA sequence: TGTGCCAGCAGCTTGGGAGGGATAGGCTCTGGAAACACCATATATTTT. The entire variable domain, with the rest obtained from reference TRBV5-4 and TRBJ1-3, is as follows: ETGVTQSPTHLIKTRGQQVTLRCSSQSGHNTVSWYQQALGQGPQFIFQYYREEENGRGNFPPRFSGLQFPNYSSELNVNALELDDSALYLCASSLGGIGSGNTIYFGEGSWLTVV.

V usage is TRBV5-1 and J usage is TRBJ2-7; unclear D gene. CDR1 is SGHRS, CDR2 YFSETQ, per germline. Trimming pared 0 bases from V and 3 bases from J, leaving 13 bases between. The CDR3 contains 15 residues. The chain's CDR3 is CASSLAQPTLYEQYF. CDR3 nucleotide sequence: TGCGCCAGCAGCTTGGCCCAGCCAACTCTCTACGAGCAGTACTTC.

As concerns this clone: The germline gene is not matched at one end of the junction; a read error may be the cause. The chain has TRBV7-7 and TRBJ2-3, with D possibly TRBD1 on 6 matching bases. The CDR3 is 14 residues long. CDR1 and CDR2 from the germline V gene are SSHAT and FNYEAQ (reference sequence). DNA of the CDR3: TGTGCTAGCAGCGCACAGGGTTTGACAGATACGCAGTATTTT. Amino acids: CASSAQGLTDTQYF.

Details on this clone: A far larger clone is off by one base, so a read error is likely. This CDR3 is also generated by other DNA sequences in the sample. This chain links TRBV2 with TRBJ1-1; no clear D gene. The CDR3 contains 14 residues. CDR1 is SNHLY and CDR2 is FYNNEI in the germline V gene. V was clipped by 0 bases and J by 5 bases, with 10 bases between them. The CDR3 DNA follows: TGTGCCAGCAGTGAAGCTGTAAAATTGACTGAAGCTTTCTTT. It encodes CASSEAVKLTEAFF.

This clone was seen only a few times. The V and J genes are TRBV12-5 and TRBJ2-2; D not certain. Germline V gene data show CDR1 as LGHNT and CDR2 as FRNRAP. The V end lost 0 bases, the J end lost 6 bases, and 8 bases lay between the germline ends. The CDR3 extends over 14 amino acids. CDR3 in amino acids: CASGLVPYPGELFF. The CDR3 region has the DNA TGTGCTAGTGGTTTGGTACCCTACCCCGGGGAGCTGTTTTTT.

The rearrangement uses TRBV30 and TRBJ1-6; 7 positions match TRBD1. V lost 1 base, J lost 17 bases, and 5 bases stayed unmatched. Germline CDR1 reads GTSNPN; CDR2 reads SVGIG (reference sequence). The CDR3 runs to 11 residues. The CDR3 sequence: CAWSEGASVHF. In nucleotides, the CDR3 is TGTGCCTGGAGTGAGGGGGCGTCAGTCCACTTT.

This chain joins TRBV7-3 and TRBJ2-5; 13 bases are shared with TRBD2. This CDR3 has 15 residues. CDR1 SGHTA and CDR2 FQGTGA come from the germline V gene. Losses at the gene ends were 5 bases for V and 4 bases for J; bases not matched to a gene: 4. CDR3 amino acids: CASSRTSGSTETQYF. The CDR3 DNA follows: TGTGCCAGCAGCAGGACTAGCGGGAGCACAGAGACCCAGTACTTC. Together with reference TRBV7-3 and TRBJ2-5, the CDR3 gives the full variable domain: GAGVSQTPSNKVTEKGKYVELRCDPISGHTALYWYRQSLGQGPEFLIYFQGTGAADDSGLPNDRFFAVRPEGSVSTLKIQRTERGDSAVYLCASSRTSGSTETQYFGPGTRLLVL.

The V call is TRBV7-2, the J call TRBJ2-7; 8 nucleotides line up with TRBD1. V lost 7 bases, J lost 3 bases, and 14 bases stayed unmatched. The V gene's germline CDR1 is SGHTA and CDR2 FQGNSA. The CDR3 runs 16 residues. The CDR3 nucleotides are TGTGCCAGCACCGCCTTTGGGGCAGGGGGCAACTACGAGCAGTACTTC. This translates into CASTAFGAGGNYEQYF. The variable domain in full, completed from reference TRBV7-2 and TRBJ2-7, reads GAGVSQSPSNKVTEKGKDVELRCDPISGHTALYWYRQSLGQGLEFLIYFQGNSAPDKSGLPSDRFSAERTGGSVSTLTIQRTQQEDSAVYLCASTAFGAGGNYEQYFGPGTRLTVT.

The V and J genes are TRBV28 and TRBJ2-7; the match to TRBD1 covers 9 bases. This CDR3 is 14 amino acids long. V lost 7 bases to trimming and J lost 2 bases; unmatched junction nucleotides: 6. Germline V lookup: CDR1 MDHEN, CDR2 SYDVKM. The CDR3 region is CASKWTGDPYEQYF. Here the CDR3 DNA reads TGTGCCAGCAAGTGGACAGGGGATCCCTACGAGCAGTACTTC. The complete variable domain, with remaining parts taken from reference TRBV28 and TRBJ2-7, reads DVKVTQSSRYLVKRTGEKVFLECVQDMDHENMFWYRQDPGLGLRLIYFSYDVKMKEKGDIPEGYSVSREKKERFSLILESASTNQTSMYLCASKWTGDPYEQYFGPGTRLTVT.

This clone was found once. The chain combines TRBV7-3 with TRBJ1-1; possibly TRBD1 for D (5 bases). Trimming left V 5 bases short and J 1 base short, with 8 bases between. Per the germline V gene, CDR1 is SGHTA and CDR2 is FQGTGA. CDR3 size: 13 residues. In DNA, the CDR3 is TGTGCCAGCAGCATGACAGCGAACACTGAAGCTTTCTTT. This translates into CASSMTANTEAFF. Filled out from reference TRBV7-3 and TRBJ1-1, the complete variable domain reads GAGVSQTPSNKVTEKGKYVELRCDPISGHTALYWYRQSLGQGPEFLIYFQGTGAADDSGLPNDRFFAVRPEGSVSTLKIQRTERGDSAVYLCASSMTANTEAFFGQGTRLTVV.

The chain is built from TRBV14 and TRBJ1-1; D remains ambiguous. The CDR3 has 12 amino acids. V was cut by 4 bases and J by 6 bases, with 9 bases left in between. Germline values: CDR1 SGHDN, CDR2 FVKESK. The DNA of the CDR3 is TGTGCCAGCAGCCTCGGCCTATCTGAAGCTTTCTTT. Translated: CASSLGLSEAFF.

V usage is TRBV5-4 and J usage is TRBJ2-7; D remains unclear. The CDR3 has 12 amino acids. V was trimmed by 1 base and J by 4 bases, leaving 6 bases between them. Per the germline V gene, CDR1 is SGHNT and CDR2 is YYREEE (reference sequence). CDR3 sequence: CASSLYSYEQYF. For the CDR3, the DNA is TGTGCCAGCAGCTTGTACTCGTACGAGCAGTACTTC. The full variable domain, rest sourced from reference TRBV5-4 and TRBJ2-7, is ETGVTQSPTHLIKTRGQQVTLRCSSQSGHNTVSWYQQALGQGPQFIFQYYREEENGRGNFPPRFSGLQFPNYSSELNVNALELDDSALYLCASSLYSYEQYFGPGTRLTVT.

The gene calls are TRBV7-9 and TRBJ2-7, with TRBD2 as a possible D gene (6 bases). Trimming left V 4 bases short and J 1 base short, with 14 bases between. The CDR3 covers 15 residues. Germline CDR1 SEHNR, CDR2 FQNEAQ (reference sequence). For the CDR3, the DNA is TGTGCCAGCAGCTCAACCGGGACTGGGTCCTACGAGCAGTACTTC. Translation: CASSSTGTGSYEQYF.

This clone was counted between two and nine times. The chain links TRBV28 to TRBJ1-2, with D possibly matching TRBD1 (5 bases). Looked up from germline, CDR1 is MDHEN and CDR2 is SYDVKM. This CDR3 is built from 14 residues. V dropped 5 bases and J dropped 7 bases, with 17 bases sitting between them. The chain's CDR3 is CASSPLPLGGGYTF. The CDR3 region has the DNA TGTGCCAGCAGTCCCCTCCCCTTGGGGGGTGGCTACACCTTC.

The chain employs TRBV7-3 and TRBJ2-2; D remains unclear. The CDR3 extends over 15 amino acids. Germline V gives CDR1 SGHTA, CDR2 FQGTGA. V shed 0 bases and J shed 3 bases, with 8 bases lying between them. Here the CDR3 DNA reads TGTGCCAGCAGCTTAACGTTCAAGGACACCGGGGAGCTGTTTTTT. Its protein is CASSLTFKDTGELFF. Variable domain in full (rest from reference TRBV7-3 and TRBJ2-2): GAGVSQTPSNKVTEKGKYVELRCDPISGHTALYWYRQSLGQGPEFLIYFQGTGAADDSGLPNDRFFAVRPEGSVSTLKIQRTERGDSAVYLCASSLTFKDTGELFFGEGSRLTVL.

The chain has TRBV28 and TRBJ2-1, with 11 nucleotides matching TRBD2. The CDR3 extends over 14 amino acids. Germline CDR1 MDHEN, CDR2 SYDVKM. The trim removed 8 bases at V and 4 bases at J, leaving 4 bases unmatched. In nucleotides, the CDR3 is TGTGCCAGCCGTAGCGGGAGGGCGTACAATGAGCAGTTCTTC. This codes for CASRSGRAYNEQFF.